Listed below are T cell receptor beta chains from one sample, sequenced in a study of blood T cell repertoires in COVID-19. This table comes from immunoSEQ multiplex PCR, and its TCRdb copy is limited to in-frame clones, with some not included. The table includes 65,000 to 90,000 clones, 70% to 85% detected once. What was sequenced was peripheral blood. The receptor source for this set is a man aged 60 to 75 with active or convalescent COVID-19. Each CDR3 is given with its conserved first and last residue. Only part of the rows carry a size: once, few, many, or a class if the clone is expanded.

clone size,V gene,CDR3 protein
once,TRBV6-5,CASRTSGTVNTEAFF
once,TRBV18,CASSPSGGNYGYTF
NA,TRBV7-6,CASSLSFTGFGNTIYF
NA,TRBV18,CASSRTRGATNEKLFF
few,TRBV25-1,CASSDRSYEQYF
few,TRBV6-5,CASSLRDRTYEQYF
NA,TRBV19,CASLQGFGYTF
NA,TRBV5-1,CASSLGGTGNYEQYF
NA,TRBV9,CASSVVQGSPIAEAFF
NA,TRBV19,CASSATGLGEQYF
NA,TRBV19,CASSSTGAQPQHF
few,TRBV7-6,CASSPSGGLSSQETQYF
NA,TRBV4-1,CASSQDFPLSYEQYF
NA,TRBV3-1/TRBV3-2,CASSQGQISGNTIYF
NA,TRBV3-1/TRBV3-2,CASSQDLTDSEQYF
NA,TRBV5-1,CASSLGSPGTDYEQYF